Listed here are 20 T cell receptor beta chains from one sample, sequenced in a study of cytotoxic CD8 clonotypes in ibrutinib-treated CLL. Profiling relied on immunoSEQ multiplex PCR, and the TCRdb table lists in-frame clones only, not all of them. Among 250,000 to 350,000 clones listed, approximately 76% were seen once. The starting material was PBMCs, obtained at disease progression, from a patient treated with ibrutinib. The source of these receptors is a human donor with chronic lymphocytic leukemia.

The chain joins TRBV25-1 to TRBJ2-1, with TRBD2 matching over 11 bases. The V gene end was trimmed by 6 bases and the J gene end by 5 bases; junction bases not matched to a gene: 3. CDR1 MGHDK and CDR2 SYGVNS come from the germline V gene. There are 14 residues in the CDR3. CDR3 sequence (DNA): TGTGCCAGCAGAGTAGCGGGGGGGGACAATGAGCAGTTCTTC. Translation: CASRVAGGDNEQFF.

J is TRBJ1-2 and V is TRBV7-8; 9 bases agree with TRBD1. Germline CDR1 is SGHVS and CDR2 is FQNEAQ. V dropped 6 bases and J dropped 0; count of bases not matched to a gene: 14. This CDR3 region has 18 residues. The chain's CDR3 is CASRQEAGQGLANYGYTF. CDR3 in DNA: TGTGCCAGCAGGCAAGAAGCGGGACAGGGACTAGCTAACTATGGCTACACCTTC.

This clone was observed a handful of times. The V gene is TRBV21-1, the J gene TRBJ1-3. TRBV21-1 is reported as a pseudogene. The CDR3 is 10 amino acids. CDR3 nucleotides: TGTGCCAGCAGCGAGAACACCATATATTTT. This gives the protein CASSENTIYF.

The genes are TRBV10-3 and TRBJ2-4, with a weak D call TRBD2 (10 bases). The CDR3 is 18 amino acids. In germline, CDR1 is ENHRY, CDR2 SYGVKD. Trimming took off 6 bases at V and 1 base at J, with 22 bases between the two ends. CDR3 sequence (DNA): TGTGCCATCAGGGACAGGGGTTTGGGACTAGCGGCCAAAAACATTCAGTACTTC. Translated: CAIRDRGLGLAAKNIQYF.

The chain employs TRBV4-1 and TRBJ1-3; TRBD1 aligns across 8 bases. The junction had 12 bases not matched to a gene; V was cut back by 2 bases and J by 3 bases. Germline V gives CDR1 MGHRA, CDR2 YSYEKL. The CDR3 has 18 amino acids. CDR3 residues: CASSQIHTDRASGNTIYF. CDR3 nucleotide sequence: TGCGCCAGCAGCCAAATCCACACGGACAGGGCGAGTGGAAACACCATATATTTT.

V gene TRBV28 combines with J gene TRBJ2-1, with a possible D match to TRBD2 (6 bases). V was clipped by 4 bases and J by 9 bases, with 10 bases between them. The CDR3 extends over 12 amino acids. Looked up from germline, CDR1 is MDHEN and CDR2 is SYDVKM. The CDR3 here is CASSSPGLEQFF. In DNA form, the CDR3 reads TGTGCCAGCAGTTCTCCGGGACTTGAGCAGTTCTTC.

This CDR3 is CASSIFPPSYRGNTIYF. The CDR3 DNA reads TGTGCCAGCAGTATCTTCCCCCCGTCCTACAGGGGAAACACCATATATTTT. The chain has TRBV27 and TRBJ1-3, with a possible D match to TRBD1 (5 bases). CDR1 and CDR2 (germline): MNHEY, SMNVEV (reference sequence). The V end was cut by 5 bases, the J end by 4 bases, with 21 bases between. This CDR3 spans 17 amino acids.

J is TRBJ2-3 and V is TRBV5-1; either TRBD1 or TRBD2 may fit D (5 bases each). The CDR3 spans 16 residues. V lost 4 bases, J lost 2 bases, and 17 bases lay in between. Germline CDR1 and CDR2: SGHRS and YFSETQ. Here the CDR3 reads CASSHDRDQFTDTQYF. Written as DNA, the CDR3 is TGCGCCAGCAGCCATGACCGGGACCAATTCACAGATACGCAGTATTTT.

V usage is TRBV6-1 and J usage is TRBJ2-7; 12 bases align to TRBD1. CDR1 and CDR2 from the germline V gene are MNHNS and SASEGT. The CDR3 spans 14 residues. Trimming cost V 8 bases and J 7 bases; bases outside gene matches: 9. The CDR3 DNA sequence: TGTGCCAGCGGGCACGGGACAGGGGGCCGGGAGCAGTACTTC. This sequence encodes CASGHGTGGREQYF.

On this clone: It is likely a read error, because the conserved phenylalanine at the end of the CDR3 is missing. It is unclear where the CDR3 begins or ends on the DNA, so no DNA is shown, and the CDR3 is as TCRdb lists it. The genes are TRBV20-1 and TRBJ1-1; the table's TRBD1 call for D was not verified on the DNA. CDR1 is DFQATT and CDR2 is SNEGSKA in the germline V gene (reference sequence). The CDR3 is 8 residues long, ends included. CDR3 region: CSAREQPI.

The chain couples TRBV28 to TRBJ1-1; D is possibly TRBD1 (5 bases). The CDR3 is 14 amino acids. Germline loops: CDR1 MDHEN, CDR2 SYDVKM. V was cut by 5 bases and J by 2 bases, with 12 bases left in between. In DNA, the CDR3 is TGTGCCAGCAGTCCAAACAGGATAAACACTGAAGCTTTCTTT. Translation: CASSPNRINTEAFF.

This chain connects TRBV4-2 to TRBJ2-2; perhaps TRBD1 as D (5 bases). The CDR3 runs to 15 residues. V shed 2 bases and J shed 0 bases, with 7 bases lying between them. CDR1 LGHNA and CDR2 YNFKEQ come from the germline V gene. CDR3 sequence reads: CASSQTTANTGELFF. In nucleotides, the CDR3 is TGTGCCAGCAGCCAAACGACAGCGAACACCGGGGAGCTGTTTTTT.

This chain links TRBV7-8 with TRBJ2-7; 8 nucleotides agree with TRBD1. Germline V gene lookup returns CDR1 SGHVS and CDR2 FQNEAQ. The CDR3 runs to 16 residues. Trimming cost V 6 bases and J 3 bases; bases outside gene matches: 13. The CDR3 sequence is CASRSLKTGVGYEQYF. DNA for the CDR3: TGTGCCAGCAGGTCCCTTAAGACAGGGGTTGGCTACGAGCAGTACTTC.

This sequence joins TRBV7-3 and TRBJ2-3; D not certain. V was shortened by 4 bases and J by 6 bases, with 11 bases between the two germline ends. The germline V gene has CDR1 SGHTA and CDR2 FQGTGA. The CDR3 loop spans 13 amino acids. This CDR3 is CASSSLGADTQYF. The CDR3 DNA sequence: TGTGCCAGCAGCTCCCTGGGTGCCGATACGCAGTATTTT.

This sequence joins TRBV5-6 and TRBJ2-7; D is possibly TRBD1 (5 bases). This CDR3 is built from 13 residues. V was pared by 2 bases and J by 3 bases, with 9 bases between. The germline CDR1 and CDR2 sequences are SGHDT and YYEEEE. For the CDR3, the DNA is TGTGCCAGCAGCTTAGGGGCGCGCTACGAGCAGTACTTC. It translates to CASSLGARYEQYF.

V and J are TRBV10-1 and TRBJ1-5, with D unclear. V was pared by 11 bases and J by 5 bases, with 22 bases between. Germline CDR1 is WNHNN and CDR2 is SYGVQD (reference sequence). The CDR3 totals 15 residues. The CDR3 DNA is TGCGCCTCCCAGGTCCAGAAAAGACATTATCAGCCCCAGCATTTT. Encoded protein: CASQVQKRHYQPQHF.

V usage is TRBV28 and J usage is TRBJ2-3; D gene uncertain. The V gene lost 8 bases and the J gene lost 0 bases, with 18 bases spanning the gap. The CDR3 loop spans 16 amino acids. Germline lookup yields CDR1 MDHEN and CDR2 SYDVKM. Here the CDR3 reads CASRGPVLLSTDTQYF. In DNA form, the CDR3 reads TGTGCCAGCCGAGGTCCCGTCCTTCTTAGCACAGATACGCAGTATTTT.

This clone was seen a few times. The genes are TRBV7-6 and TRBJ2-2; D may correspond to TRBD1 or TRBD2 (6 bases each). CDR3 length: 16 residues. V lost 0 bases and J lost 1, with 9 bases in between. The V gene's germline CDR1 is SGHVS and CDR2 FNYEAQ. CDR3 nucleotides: TGTGCCAGCAGCTTAGCGGGGGGACAGAACACCGGGGAGCTGTTTTTT. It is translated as CASSLAGGQNTGELFF.

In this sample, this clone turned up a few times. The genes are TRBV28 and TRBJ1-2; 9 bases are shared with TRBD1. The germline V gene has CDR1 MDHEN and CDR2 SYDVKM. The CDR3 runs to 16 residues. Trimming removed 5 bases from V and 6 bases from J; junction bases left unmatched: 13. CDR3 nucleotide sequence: TGTGCCAGCAGTCAGAGGGACAGGGCCGTAACAAATGGCTACACCTTC. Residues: CASSQRDRAVTNGYTF.

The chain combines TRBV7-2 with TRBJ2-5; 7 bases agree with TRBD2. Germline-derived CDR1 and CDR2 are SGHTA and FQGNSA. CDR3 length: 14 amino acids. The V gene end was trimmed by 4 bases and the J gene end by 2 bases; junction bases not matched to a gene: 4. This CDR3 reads CASSSAGPQETQYF. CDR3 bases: TGTGCCAGCAGCTCAGCGGGACCACAAGAGACCCAGTACTTC.